These 6 T cell receptor beta chains share one sample of origin, sequenced in a study of beta chain features in type 1 diabetes. Investigators reverse transcribed all isolated RNA, so they sequenced expressed TCRB transcripts. TCRdb keeps only in-frame clones here, not all; method: immunoSEQ multiplex PCR. The data hold approximately 200,000 clones, with roughly 9.6% observed a single time. The sample taken for sequencing was naive CD4+ T cells from blood. The receptors come from a woman between 18 and 29 years old in good health.

This clone has only a few counts. The gene calls are TRBV7-6 and TRBJ2-7; D perhaps matches TRBD2 (6 bases). Germline values: CDR1 SGHVS, CDR2 FNYEAQ. This CDR3 is 14 amino acids long. With 5 bases removed from V and 0 bases from J, the gap between germline ends came to 11 bases. In DNA, the CDR3 is TGTGCCAGCAGCCGTAGCGGCAGCTCCTACGAGCAGTACTTC. Amino acid sequence: CASSRSGSSYEQYF.

This rearrangement joins TRBV7-3 to TRBJ2-3, with D maybe TRBD2 (6 bases). This CDR3 contains 12 residues. V lost 5 bases, J lost 4 bases, and 7 bases lay in between. Germline values: CDR1 SGHTA, CDR2 FQGTGA. CDR3 residues: CASSRGADTQYF. CDR3 coding DNA: TGTGCCAGCAGCCGCGGGGCAGATACGCAGTATTTT. Looking up the rest from reference TRBV7-3 and TRBJ2-3 gives the full variable domain: GAGVSQTPSNKVTEKGKYVELRCDPISGHTALYWYRQSLGQGPEFLIYFQGTGAADDSGLPNDRFFAVRPEGSVSTLKIQRTERGDSAVYLCASSRGADTQYFGPGTRLTVL.

The rearrangement joins TRBV9 to TRBJ2-7; D might be TRBD2 (5 bases). V was cut by 4 bases and J by 2 bases, with 13 bases left in between. The germline gives CDR1 SGDLS, CDR2 YYNGEE. CDR3 length equals 14 residues. In nucleotides, the CDR3 is TGTGCCAGCAGCCCCCCTGGAGCGGCCTACGAGCAGTACTTC. Residues: CASSPPGAAYEQYF.

This clone turned up a few times. The chain employs TRBV18 and TRBJ2-7; D is perhaps TRBD2 (6 bases). The CDR3 contains 14 residues. V was trimmed by 3 bases and J by 7 bases, leaving 16 bases between them. Germline V CDR1 and CDR2: KGHSH, LQKENI. The CDR3 nucleotides read TGTGCCAGCTCACCCACGGAGGGGCGAAGGGAGCAGTACTTC. Its protein product is CASSPTEGRREQYF.

This chain connects TRBV9 to TRBJ2-7; possible D gene TRBD2, 5 bases. This CDR3 is 15 amino acids long. Germline V gene sequence: CDR1 SGDLS, CDR2 YYNGEE. Trimming left V 0 bases short and J 2 bases short, with 12 bases between. Written as DNA, the CDR3 is TGTGCCAGCAGCGTAGAGGTAGGACTCACCTACGAGCAGTACTTC. Amino acid sequence: CASSVEVGLTYEQYF.

This clone has only a few counts. The chain uses TRBV18 and TRBJ1-1; a possible D gene is TRBD1 (5 bases). CDR1 is KGHSH, CDR2 LQKENI, per germline. V lost 2 bases and J 1 base, leaving 8 bases between the germline ends. The CDR3 contains 14 residues. The CDR3 DNA sequence: TGTGCCAGCTCACCAGTAGGACAGAACACTGAAGCTTTCTTT. This encodes CASSPVGQNTEAFF.